This T cell receptor beta chain was found in a study of T cell responses to AZD1222 COVID-19 vaccine. General study points: At baseline, just 5 or 6 AZD1222 recipients tested seropositive. An increase in Spike-specific TCR breadth and depth was observed after two AZD1222 doses. A mostly white British donor set with more females was recruited, and clonal diversity was possibly underestimated.

Details on this clone: Its antigen is currently unknown.

CDR1 MDHEN and CDR2 SYDVKM come from the germline V gene. The length of the CDR3 is 13 residues. V was pared by 6 bases and J by 3 bases, with 11 bases between. Produced via immunoSEQ multiplex PCR; TCRdb's table is partial and in-frame only. The repertoire has about 120,000 clones, approximately 83% of them found once; the top ten carry roughly 9%. The sample was peripheral blood, taken on day 0 of AZD1222 vaccination. This TCR was sampled from an adult in good health. The V and J genes are TRBV28 and TRBJ2-5; D is possibly TRBD1 or TRBD2 (5 bases each). The CDR3 nucleotides read TGTGCCAGCAGCACTGGGGGAGAAGAGACCCAGTACTTC. It translates to CASSTGGEETQYF. The whole variable domain, remainder taken from reference TRBV28 and TRBJ2-5, is DVKVTQSSRYLVKRTGEKVFLECVQDMDHENMFWYRQDPGLGLRLIYFSYDVKMKEKGDIPEGYSVSREKKERFSLILESASTNQTSMYLCASSTGGEETQYFGPGTRLLVL.